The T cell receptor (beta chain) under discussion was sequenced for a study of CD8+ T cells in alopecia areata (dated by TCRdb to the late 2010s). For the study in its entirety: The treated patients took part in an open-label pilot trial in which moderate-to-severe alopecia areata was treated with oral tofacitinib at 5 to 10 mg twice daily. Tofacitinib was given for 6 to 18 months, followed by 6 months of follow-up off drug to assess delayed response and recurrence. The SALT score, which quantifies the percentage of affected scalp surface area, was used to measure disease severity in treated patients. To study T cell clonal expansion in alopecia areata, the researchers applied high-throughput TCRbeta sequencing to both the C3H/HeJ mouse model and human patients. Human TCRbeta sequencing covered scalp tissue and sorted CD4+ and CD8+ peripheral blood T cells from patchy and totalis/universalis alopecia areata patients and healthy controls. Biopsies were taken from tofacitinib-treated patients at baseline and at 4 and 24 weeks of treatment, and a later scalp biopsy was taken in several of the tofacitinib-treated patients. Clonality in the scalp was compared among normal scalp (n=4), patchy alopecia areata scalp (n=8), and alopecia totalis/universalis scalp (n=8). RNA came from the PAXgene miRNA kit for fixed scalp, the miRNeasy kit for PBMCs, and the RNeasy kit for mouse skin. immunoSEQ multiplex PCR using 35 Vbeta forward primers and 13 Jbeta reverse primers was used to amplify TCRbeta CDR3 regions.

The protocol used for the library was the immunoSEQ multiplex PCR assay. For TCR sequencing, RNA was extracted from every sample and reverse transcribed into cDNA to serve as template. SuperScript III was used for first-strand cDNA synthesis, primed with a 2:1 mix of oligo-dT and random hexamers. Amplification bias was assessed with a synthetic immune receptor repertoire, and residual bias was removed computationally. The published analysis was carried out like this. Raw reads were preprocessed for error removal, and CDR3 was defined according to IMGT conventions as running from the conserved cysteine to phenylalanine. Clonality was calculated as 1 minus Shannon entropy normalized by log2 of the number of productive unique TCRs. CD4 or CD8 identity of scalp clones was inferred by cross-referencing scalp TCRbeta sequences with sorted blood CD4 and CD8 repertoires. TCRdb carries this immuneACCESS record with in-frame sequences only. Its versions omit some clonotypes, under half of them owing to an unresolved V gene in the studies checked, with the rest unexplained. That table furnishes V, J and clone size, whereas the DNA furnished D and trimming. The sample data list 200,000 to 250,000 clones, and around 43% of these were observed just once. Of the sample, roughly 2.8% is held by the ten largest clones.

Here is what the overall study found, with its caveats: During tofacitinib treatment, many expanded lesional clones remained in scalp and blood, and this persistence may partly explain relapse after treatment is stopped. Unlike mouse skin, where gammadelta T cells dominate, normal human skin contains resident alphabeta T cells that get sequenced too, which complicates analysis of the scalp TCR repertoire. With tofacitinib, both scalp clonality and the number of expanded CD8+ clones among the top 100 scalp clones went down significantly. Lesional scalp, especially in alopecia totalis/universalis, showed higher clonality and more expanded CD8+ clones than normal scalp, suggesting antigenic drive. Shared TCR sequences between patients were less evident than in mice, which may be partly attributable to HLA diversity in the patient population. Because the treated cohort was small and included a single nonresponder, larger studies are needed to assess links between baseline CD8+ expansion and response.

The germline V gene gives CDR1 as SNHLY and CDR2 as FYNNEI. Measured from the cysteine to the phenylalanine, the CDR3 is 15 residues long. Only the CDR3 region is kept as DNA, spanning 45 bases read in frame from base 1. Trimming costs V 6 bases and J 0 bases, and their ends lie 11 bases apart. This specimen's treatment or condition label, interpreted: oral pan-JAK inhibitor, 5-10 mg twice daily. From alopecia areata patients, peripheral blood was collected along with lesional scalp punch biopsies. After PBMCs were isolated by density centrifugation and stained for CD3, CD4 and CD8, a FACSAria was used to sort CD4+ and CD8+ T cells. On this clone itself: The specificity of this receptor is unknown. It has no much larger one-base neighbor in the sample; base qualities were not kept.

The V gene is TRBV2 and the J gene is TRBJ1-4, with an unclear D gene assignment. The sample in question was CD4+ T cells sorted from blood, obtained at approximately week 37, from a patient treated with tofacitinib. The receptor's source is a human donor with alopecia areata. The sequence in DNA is TGTGCCAGCAGCGGTGCGGGGACAACTAATGAAAAACTGTTTTTT. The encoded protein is CASSGAGTTNEKLFF.